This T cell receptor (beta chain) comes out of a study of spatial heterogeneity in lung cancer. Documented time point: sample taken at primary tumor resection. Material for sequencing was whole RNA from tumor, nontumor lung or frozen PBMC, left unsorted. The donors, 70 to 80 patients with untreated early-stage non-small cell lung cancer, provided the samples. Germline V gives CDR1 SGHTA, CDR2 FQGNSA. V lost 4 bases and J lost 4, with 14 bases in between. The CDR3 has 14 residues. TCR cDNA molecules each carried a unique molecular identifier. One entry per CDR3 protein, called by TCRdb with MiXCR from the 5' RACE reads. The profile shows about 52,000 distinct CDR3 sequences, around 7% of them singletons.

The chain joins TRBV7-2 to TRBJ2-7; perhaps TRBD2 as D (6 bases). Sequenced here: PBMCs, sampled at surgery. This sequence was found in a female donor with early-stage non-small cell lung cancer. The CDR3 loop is CASSSQGGPYEQYF. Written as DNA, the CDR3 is TGTGCCAGCAGCTCGCAGGGAGGCCCTTACGAGCAGTACTTC.